This T cell receptor beta chain was captured by sequencing in a study of monozygotic twins with inflammatory bowel disease. Per sample, reverse transcription was split into eight reactions. UMIs that included a 6-nucleotide sample barcode were added by template switching, which took place during cDNA synthesis. TCRdb reprocessed the 5' RACE reads, with one entry per CDR3 protein and no DNA. The sample's table shows about 440,000 distinct CDR3 sequences. Blood samples measuring roughly 2.5 ml were taken per donor. There are 12 residues in the CDR3. This rearrangement joins TRBV12-3 or TRBV12-4 to TRBJ1-1; TCRdb selects TRBD1, and the lack of DNA leaves this call unchecked. The sample comprised blood. This sequence was found in a human donor with ulcerative colitis or Crohn's disease, or a healthy co-twin of an affected twin (not recorded which). Here the CDR3 reads CAGSPGNTEAFF.